These 23 T cell receptor beta chains were sequenced from one sample in a study of blood T cell repertoires in COVID-19. The protocol was immunoSEQ multiplex PCR, while the TCRdb copy is restricted to in-frame clones and leaves out a portion. The data hold just under 350,000 clones, with around 80% observed a single time. The specimen was peripheral blood. The source is a young man with active or convalescent COVID-19.

The CDR3 reads CASSRVSNTEAFF. In DNA, the CDR3 is TGTGCCAGCAGCCGAGTTTCGAACACTGAAGCTTTCTTT. V gene TRBV12-3 or TRBV12-4 combines with J gene TRBJ1-1; no definite D call. Trimming cost V 6 bases and J 1 base, with 9 bases left between them. The CDR3 runs 13 residues.

V gene TRBV10-3 combines with J gene TRBJ1-3; 7 nucleotides agree with TRBD1. The CDR3 totals 14 residues. CDR1 ENHRY and CDR2 SYGVKD come from the germline V gene. The V gene end was trimmed by 11 bases and the J gene end by 0 bases; junction bases not matched to a gene: 7. The CDR3 sequence: CALRQGNSGNTIYF. The DNA for the CDR3 is TGTGCCCTACGACAGGGTAACTCTGGAAACACCATATATTTT.

This rearrangement joins TRBV12-5 to TRBJ1-2; TRBD1 matches at 8 bases. The junction had 13 bases not matched to a gene; V was cut back by 2 bases and J by 8 bases. This CDR3 spans 16 amino acids. Looked up from germline, CDR1 is LGHNT and CDR2 is FRNRAP. The CDR3 region is CASGLWRTGREGGYTF. CDR3 nucleotides: TGTGCTAGTGGTTTGTGGCGGACAGGGAGGGAGGGAGGCTACACCTTC.

The rearrangement joins TRBV19 to TRBJ1-2; TRBD1 agrees at 10 bases. Losses at the gene ends were 9 bases for V and 3 bases for J; bases not matched to a gene: 4. The CDR3 loop spans 13 amino acids. Germline lookup yields CDR1 LNHDA and CDR2 SQIVND (reference sequence). CDR3 amino acids: CASAGTGDYGYTF. CDR3 sequence (DNA): TGTGCCAGCGCCGGGACAGGGGACTATGGCTACACCTTC.

This clone has just one count. The chain employs TRBV20-1 and TRBJ1-6; the D gene is possibly TRBD1 (6 bases). V dropped 3 bases and J dropped 9 bases, with 12 bases sitting between them. This CDR3 region has 13 residues. In germline, CDR1 is DFQATT, CDR2 SNEGSKA (reference sequence). The CDR3 here is CSASSAGASPLHF. CDR3 DNA: TGCAGTGCTAGTAGCGCAGGGGCTTCACCCCTCCACTTT.

This chain links TRBV11-1 with TRBJ2-1; weak D call: TRBD2 (5 bases). Germline lookup yields CDR1 SGHAT and CDR2 FQDESV (reference sequence). V shed 8 bases and J shed 0 bases, with 5 bases lying between them. The CDR3 covers 12 residues. The CDR3 loop reads CASGSSYNEQFF. CDR3 nucleotides: TGTGCCAGCGGGAGCTCCTACAATGAGCAGTTCTTC.

The genes are TRBV29-1 and TRBJ2-3, with a weak D call TRBD1 (5 bases). Germline CDR1 reads SQVTM; CDR2 reads ANQGSEA. The ends were cut back, 5 bases at V and 0 bases at J, with 12 bases in the middle. The CDR3 is made up of 14 amino acids. CDR3 residues: CSVWGRASTDTQYF. The CDR3 DNA reads as TGCAGCGTTTGGGGCAGGGCTAGCACAGATACGCAGTATTTT.

The CDR3 region has the DNA TGTGCCTACCGGGACTCCTATAATTCACCCCTCCACTTT. Amino acid sequence: CAYRDSYNSPLHF. The J gene is TRBJ1-6, the V gene TRBV30; D call uncertain. V was clipped by 7 bases and J by 0 bases, with 7 bases between them. This CDR3 region has 13 residues. Germline V gene sequence: CDR1 GTSNPN, CDR2 SVGIG (reference sequence).

The gene calls are TRBV13 and TRBJ1-1; D not resolved. Germline-derived CDR1 and CDR2 are PRHDT and FYEKMQ (reference sequence). The V end lost 5 bases, the J end lost 0 bases, and 10 bases lay between the germline ends. The CDR3 length is 14 residues. The CDR3 protein is CASSPGRMNTEAFF. In DNA, the CDR3 is TGTGCCAGCAGCCCCGGGAGGATGAACACTGAAGCTTTCTTT.

The chain recombines TRBV11-2 with TRBJ1-1; D unclear. The V gene's germline CDR1 is SGHAT and CDR2 FQNNGV. V lost 3 bases and J lost 2, with 7 bases in between. This CDR3 region has 13 residues. This CDR3 is CASSFKLNTEAFF. Here the CDR3 DNA reads TGTGCCAGCAGCTTCAAACTTAACACTGAAGCTTTCTTT.

The chain combines TRBV4-2 with TRBJ1-3; maybe TRBD1 (5 bases). V lost 4 bases and J 1 base, leaving 20 bases between the germline ends. This CDR3 has 18 residues. Germline CDR1 reads LGHNA; CDR2 reads YNFKEQ. CDR3 in amino acids: CASSPRPTAPGSGNTIYF. CDR3 sequence (DNA): TGTGCCAGCAGCCCAAGACCGACAGCTCCAGGATCTGGAAACACCATATATTTT.

The CDR3 reads CASSEARGSEAFF. CDR3 sequence (DNA): TGTGCCAGCAGTGAAGCGCGGGGGTCTGAAGCTTTCTTT. The chain has TRBV2 and TRBJ1-1; weak D call: TRBD1 (5 bases). The germline V gene encodes CDR1 SNHLY and CDR2 FYNNEI. V was cut by 0 bases and J by 6 bases, with 8 bases left in between. This CDR3 region has 13 residues.

The genes are TRBV7-7 and TRBJ2-1; the match to TRBD1 covers 11 bases. The V gene end was trimmed by 5 bases and the J gene end by 6 bases; junction bases not matched to a gene: 6. The CDR3 runs to 15 residues. Germline values: CDR1 SSHAT, CDR2 FNYEAQ (reference sequence). CDR3 DNA sequence: TGTGCCAGCAGCGTGGGACAGGGGGTAGTCAATGAGCAGTTCTTC. Its protein product is CASSVGQGVVNEQFF.

The J gene is TRBJ2-7, the V gene TRBV9, with 8 bases that match TRBD2. CDR3 length: 15 amino acids. Germline assignment: CDR1 SGDLS and CDR2 YYNGEE. The J segment lost 1 base and the V segment lost 0 bases, leaving 3 bases of the junction unmatched. The CDR3 sequence is CASSVGLAPSYEQYF. The DNA for the CDR3 is TGTGCCAGCAGCGTAGGACTAGCGCCATCCTACGAGCAGTACTTC.

The chain has TRBV9 and TRBJ2-1; TRBD2 might be the D (6 bases). Trimming removed 4 bases at V and 2 bases at J, with 16 bases between. The germline V gene has CDR1 SGDLS and CDR2 YYNGEE. The CDR3 spans 16 residues. CDR3 in amino acids: CASSPSSSVAYNEQFF. CDR3 bases: TGTGCCAGCAGCCCCAGCTCTAGCGTAGCCTACAATGAGCAGTTCTTC.

This rearrangement joins TRBV24-1 to TRBJ2-4; 8 bases fit TRBD2. The CDR3 consists of 15 residues. After removal of 2 bases from V and 6 bases from J, the junction contained 5 bases not matched to a gene. Germline V lookup: CDR1 KGHDR, CDR2 SFDVKD. The CDR3 here is CATSDSRRGVNIQYF. The CDR3 nucleotides are TGTGCCACCAGTGATTCGAGGCGGGGGGTAAACATTCAGTACTTC.

The chain uses TRBV4-2 and TRBJ2-7, with 8 bases that match TRBD2. The ends lost 4 bases at V and 5 bases at J; junction bases unmatched: 7. The CDR3 totals 14 residues. Germline loops: CDR1 LGHNA, CDR2 YNFKEQ. The CDR3 bases are TGTGCCAGCAGCCCCCGGGGTAGCGGGAACGAGCAGTACTTC. Protein: CASSPRGSGNEQYF.

V is TRBV3-1 (or the pseudogene TRBV3-2) and J is TRBJ2-7; 10 bases are shared with TRBD1. Germline V gene sequence: CDR1 LGHDT, CDR2 YNNKEL (reference sequence). The ends lost 0 bases at V and 5 bases at J; junction bases unmatched: 10. The CDR3 has 17 amino acids. CDR3 in amino acids: CASSQEVLGQGSHEQYF. The DNA of the CDR3 is TGTGCCAGCAGCCAAGAAGTTCTGGGACAGGGGTCCCACGAGCAGTACTTC.

Written as DNA, the CDR3 is TGTGCCTGGAGTGTATTGCGGGGGCAAAACACTGAAGCTTTCTTT. This encodes CAWSVLRGQNTEAFF. The V call is TRBV30, the J call TRBJ1-1; possibly TRBD1 for D (6 bases). Germline values: CDR1 GTSNPN, CDR2 SVGIG (reference sequence). V lost 0 bases, J lost 2 bases, and 13 bases lay in between. The CDR3 totals 15 residues.

The rearrangement links TRBV19 to TRBJ1-5; no definite D call. Trimming cost V 8 bases and J 0 bases, with 11 bases left between them. Germline CDR1 LNHDA, CDR2 SQIVND (reference sequence). The CDR3 is made up of 14 amino acids. This CDR3 reads CASEDTFSNQPQHF. The CDR3 nucleotides are TGTGCCAGTGAAGACACGTTTAGCAATCAGCCCCAGCATTTT.

The rearrangement links TRBV30 to TRBJ2-1; the match to TRBD2 covers 10 bases. Trimming removed 1 base from V and 8 bases from J; junction bases left unmatched: 8. This CDR3 has 15 residues. The germline V gene has CDR1 GTSNPN and CDR2 SVGIG (reference sequence). The CDR3 here is CAWSETLAGADEQFF. The CDR3 region has the DNA TGTGCCTGGAGTGAAACGCTAGCGGGAGCAGATGAGCAGTTCTTC.

In this sample, this clone turned up once. The rearrangement uses TRBV19 and TRBJ1-4; the match to TRBD1 covers 7 bases. The junction had 5 bases not matched to a gene; V was cut back by 4 bases and J by 9 bases. Germline CDR1 reads LNHDA; CDR2 reads SQIVND (reference sequence). The length of the CDR3 is 13 residues. CDR3 sequence reads: CASSNSDRQKLFF. CDR3 nucleotide sequence: TGTGCCAGTAGTAACTCGGACAGGCAAAAACTGTTTTTT.

J is TRBJ2-7 and V is TRBV20-1, with 8 bases lining up with TRBD2. The ends lost 3 bases at V and 3 bases at J; junction bases unmatched: 22. Per germline, CDR1 DFQATT and CDR2 SNEGSKA (reference sequence). The CDR3 has 19 amino acids. CDR3: CSASPHGVAGPVLHYEQYF. The CDR3 nucleotides are TGCAGTGCTAGTCCCCATGGGGTAGCGGGGCCAGTCTTACACTACGAGCAGTACTTC.